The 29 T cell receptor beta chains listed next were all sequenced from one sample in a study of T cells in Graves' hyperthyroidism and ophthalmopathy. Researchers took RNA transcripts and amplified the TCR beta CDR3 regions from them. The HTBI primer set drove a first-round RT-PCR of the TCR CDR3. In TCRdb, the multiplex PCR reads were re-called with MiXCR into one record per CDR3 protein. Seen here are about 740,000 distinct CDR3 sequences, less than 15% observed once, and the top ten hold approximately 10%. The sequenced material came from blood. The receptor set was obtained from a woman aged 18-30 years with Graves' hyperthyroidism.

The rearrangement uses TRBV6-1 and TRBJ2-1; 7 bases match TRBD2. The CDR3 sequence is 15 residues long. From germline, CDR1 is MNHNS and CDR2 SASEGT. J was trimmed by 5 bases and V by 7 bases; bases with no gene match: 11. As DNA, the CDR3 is TGTGCCAGCACCCCCCATCCCGGGGGGAACAATGAGCAGTTCTTC. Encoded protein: CASTPHPGGNNEQFF.

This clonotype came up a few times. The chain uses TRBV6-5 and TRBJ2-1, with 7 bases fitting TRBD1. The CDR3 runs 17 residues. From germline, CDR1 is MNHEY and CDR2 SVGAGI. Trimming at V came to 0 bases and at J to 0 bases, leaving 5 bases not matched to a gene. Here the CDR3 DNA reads TGTGCCAGCAGTTACTCTTCCGGGACAGTCTCCTACAATGAGCAGTTCTTC. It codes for CASSYSSGTVSYNEQFF.

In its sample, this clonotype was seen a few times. The CDR3 is CATSEDREVSRKLFF. The DNA for the CDR3 is TGTGCCACCAGCGAGGACAGGGAGGTCTCCAGGAAACTGTTTTTT. V is TRBV15 and J is TRBJ1-4; 8 bases match TRBD1. After removal of 5 bases from V and 11 bases from J, the junction contained 13 bases not matched to a gene. This CDR3 contains 15 residues. Germline-derived CDR1 and CDR2 are LNHNV and YYDKDF (reference sequence).

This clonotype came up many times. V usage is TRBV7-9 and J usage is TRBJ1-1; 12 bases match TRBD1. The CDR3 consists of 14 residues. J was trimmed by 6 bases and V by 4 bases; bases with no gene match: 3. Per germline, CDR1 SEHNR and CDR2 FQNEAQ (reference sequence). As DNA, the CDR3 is TGTGCCAGCAGCTCGGGACAGGGGGCCTCTGAAGCTTTCTTT. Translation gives CASSSGQGASEAFF.

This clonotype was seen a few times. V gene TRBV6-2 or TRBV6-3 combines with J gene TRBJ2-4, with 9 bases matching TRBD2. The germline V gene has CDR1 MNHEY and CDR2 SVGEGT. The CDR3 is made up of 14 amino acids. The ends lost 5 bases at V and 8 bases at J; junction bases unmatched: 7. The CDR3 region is CASSKLAGGHIQYF. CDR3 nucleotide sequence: TGTGCCAGCAGTAAACTAGCGGGCGGGCACATTCAGTACTTC.

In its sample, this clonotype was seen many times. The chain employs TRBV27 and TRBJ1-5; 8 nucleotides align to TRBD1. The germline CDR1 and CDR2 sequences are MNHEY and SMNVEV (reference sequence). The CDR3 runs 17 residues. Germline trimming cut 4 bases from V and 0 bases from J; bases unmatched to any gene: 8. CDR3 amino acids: CASSSLGQGYSNQPQHF. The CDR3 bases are TGTGCCAGCAGTTCTCTCGGACAGGGTTATAGCAATCAGCCCCAGCATTTT.

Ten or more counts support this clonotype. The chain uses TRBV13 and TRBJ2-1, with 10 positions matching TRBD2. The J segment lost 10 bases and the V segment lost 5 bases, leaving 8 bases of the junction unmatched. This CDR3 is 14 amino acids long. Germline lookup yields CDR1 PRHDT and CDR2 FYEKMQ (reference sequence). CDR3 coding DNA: TGTGCCAGCAGCCCGGGACTAGCGTCGGGGGAGCAGTTCTTC. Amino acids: CASSPGLASGEQFF.

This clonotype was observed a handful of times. The CDR3 reads CASREDRVYF. For the CDR3, the DNA is TGTGCCAGCCGTGAGGACAGGGTTTACTTC. This chain uses TRBV28 with TRBJ2-5, with TRBD1 matching over 8 bases. The CDR3 is 10 amino acids. V was pared by 8 bases and J by 14 bases, with 7 bases of the junction left unmatched. Germline V gives CDR1 MDHEN, CDR2 SYDVKM.

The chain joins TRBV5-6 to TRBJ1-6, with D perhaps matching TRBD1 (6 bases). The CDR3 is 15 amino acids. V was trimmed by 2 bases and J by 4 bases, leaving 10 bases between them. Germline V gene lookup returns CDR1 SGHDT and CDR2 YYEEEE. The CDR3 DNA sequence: TGTGCCAGCAGCTTAAATACAGGGTATAATTCACCCCTCCACTTT. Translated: CASSLNTGYNSPLHF.

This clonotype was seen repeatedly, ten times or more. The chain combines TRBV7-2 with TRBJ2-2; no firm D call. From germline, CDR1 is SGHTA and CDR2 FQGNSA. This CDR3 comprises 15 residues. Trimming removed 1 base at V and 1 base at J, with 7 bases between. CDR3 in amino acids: CASSLVRWNTGELFF. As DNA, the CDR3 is TGTGCCAGCAGCTTAGTCCGGTGGAACACCGGGGAGCTGTTTTTT.

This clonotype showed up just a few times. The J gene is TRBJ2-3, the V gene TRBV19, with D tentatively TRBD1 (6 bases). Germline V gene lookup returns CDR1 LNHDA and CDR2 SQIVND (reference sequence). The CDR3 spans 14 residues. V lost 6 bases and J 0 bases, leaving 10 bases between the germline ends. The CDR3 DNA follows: TGTGCCAGTAGGAGGACAGCGAGCACAGATACGCAGTATTTT. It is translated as CASRRTASTDTQYF.

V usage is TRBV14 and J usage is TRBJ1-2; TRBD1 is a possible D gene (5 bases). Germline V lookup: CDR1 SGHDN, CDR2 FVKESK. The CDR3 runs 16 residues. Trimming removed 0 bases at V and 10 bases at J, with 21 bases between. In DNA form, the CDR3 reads TGTGCCAGCAGCCAAGATCTAGGGACTCTCCAGGCCAACTACACCTTC. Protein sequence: CASSQDLGTLQANYTF.

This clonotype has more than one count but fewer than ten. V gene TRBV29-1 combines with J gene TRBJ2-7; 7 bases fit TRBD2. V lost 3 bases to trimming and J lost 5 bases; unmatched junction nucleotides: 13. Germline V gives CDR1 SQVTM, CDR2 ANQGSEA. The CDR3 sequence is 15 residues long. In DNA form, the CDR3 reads TGCAGCGTTGATTTATCTAGCGGTCCGTTAAACGAGCAGTACTTC. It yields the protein CSVDLSSGPLNEQYF.

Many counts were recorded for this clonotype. The CDR3 spells CASSFASWFEQYF. CDR3 DNA: TGTGCCAGCAGCTTTGCTAGCTGGTTCGAGCAGTACTTC. The chain combines TRBV11-3 with TRBJ2-7, with D perhaps TRBD2 (5 bases). V gave up 3 bases and J gave up 6 bases, with 12 bases separating them. The germline gives CDR1 SGHNT, CDR2 YENEEA. The CDR3 totals 13 residues.

The CDR3 region is CASSYSSAPWDEQYF. The DNA of the CDR3 is TGTGCCAGCAGTTACTCGAGTGCTCCTTGGGACGAGCAGTACTTC. This chain links TRBV6-2 or TRBV6-3 with TRBJ2-7; no definite D call. Germline loops: CDR1 MNHEY, CDR2 SVGEGT. The CDR3 spans 15 residues. V was clipped by 0 bases and J by 5 bases, with 14 bases between them.

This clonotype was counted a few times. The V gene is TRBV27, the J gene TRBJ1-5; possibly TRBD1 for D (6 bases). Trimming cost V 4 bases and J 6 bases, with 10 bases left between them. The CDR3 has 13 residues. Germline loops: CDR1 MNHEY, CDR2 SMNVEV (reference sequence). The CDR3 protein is CASSWGQGQPQHF. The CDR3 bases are TGTGCCAGCAGTTGGGGGCAAGGTCAGCCCCAGCATTTT.

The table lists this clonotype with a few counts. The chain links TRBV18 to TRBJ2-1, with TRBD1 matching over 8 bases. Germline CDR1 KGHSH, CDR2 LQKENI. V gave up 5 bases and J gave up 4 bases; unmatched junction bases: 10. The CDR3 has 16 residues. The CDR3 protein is CASSRPPGGFYNEQFF. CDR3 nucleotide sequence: TGTGCCAGCTCAAGACCCCCAGGGGGCTTTTACAATGAGCAGTTCTTC.

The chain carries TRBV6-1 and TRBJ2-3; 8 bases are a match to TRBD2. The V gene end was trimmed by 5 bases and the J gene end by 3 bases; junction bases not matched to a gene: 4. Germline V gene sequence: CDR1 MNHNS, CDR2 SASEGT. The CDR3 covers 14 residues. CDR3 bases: TGTGCCAGCAGTTGGGCTAGCGGGACAGATACGCAGTATTTT. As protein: CASSWASGTDTQYF.

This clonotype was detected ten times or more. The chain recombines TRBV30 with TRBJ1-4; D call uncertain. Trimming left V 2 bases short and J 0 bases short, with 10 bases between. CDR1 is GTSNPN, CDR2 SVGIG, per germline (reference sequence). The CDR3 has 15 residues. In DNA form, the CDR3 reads TGTGCCTGGAGTCCGGACGGTGCAACTAATGAAAAACTGTTTTTT. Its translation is CAWSPDGATNEKLFF.

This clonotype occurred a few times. The CDR3 protein is CASSEKPTAGNTIYF. In nucleotides, the CDR3 is TGTGCCAGCAGTGAGAAACCCACGGCTGGAAACACCATATATTTT. V usage is TRBV2 and J usage is TRBJ1-3; unclear D gene. CDR1 is SNHLY and CDR2 is FYNNEI in the germline V gene. V shed 3 bases and J shed 2 bases, with 11 bases lying between them. The CDR3 loop spans 15 amino acids.

CDR3 DNA: TGTGCCAGCAGCCAAGTTTCCATAGCGGGAGTTAGCACCGGGGAGCTGTTTTTT. It translates to CASSQVSIAGVSTGELFF. The V call is TRBV3-1, the J call TRBJ2-2, with 9 nucleotides matching TRBD2. Trimming cost V 1 base and J 4 bases; bases outside gene matches: 10. CDR1 and CDR2 (germline): LGHDT, YNNKEL (reference sequence). The CDR3 consists of 18 residues.

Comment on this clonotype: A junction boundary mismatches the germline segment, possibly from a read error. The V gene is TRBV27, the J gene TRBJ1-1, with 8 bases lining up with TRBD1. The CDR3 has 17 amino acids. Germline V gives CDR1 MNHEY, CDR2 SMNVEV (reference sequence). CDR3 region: CVSSSLGRTGMNTEAFF. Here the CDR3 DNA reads TGTGTCAGCAGTTCCCTAGGGCGGACAGGGATGAACACTGAAGCTTTCTTT.

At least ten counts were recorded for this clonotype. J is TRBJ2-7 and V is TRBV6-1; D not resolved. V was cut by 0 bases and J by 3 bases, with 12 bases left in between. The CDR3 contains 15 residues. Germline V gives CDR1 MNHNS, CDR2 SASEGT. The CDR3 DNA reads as TGTGCCAGCAGTGAAGCTTCATCAGCCTACTACGAGCAGTACTTC. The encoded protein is CASSEASSAYYEQYF.

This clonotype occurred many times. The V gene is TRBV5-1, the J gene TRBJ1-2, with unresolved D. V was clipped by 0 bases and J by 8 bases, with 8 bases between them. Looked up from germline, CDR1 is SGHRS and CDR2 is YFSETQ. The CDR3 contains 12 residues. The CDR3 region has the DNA TGCGCCAGCAGCTTGGAGGGTCAAGGCTACACCTTC. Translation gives CASSLEGQGYTF.

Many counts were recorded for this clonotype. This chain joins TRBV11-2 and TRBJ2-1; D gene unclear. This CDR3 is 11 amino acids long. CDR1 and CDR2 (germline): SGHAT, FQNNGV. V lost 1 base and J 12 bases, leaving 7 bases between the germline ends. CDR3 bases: TGTGCCAGCAGCTTAGCTCAGTGGCAGTTCTTC. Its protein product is CASSLAQWQFF.

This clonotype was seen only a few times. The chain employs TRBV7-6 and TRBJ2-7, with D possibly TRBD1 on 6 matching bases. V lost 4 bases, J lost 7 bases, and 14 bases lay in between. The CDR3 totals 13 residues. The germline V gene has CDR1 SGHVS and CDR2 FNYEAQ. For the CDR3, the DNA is TGTGCCAGCAGCTCAGGGGCCTCTATGGAGCAGTACTTC. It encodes CASSSGASMEQYF.

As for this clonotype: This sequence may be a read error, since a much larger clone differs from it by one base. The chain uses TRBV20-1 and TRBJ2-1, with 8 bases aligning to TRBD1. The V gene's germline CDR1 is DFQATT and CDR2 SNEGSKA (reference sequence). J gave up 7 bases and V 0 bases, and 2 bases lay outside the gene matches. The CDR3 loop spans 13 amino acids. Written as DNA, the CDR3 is TGCAGTGCTAGAGATCGACAGGGGAATGAGCAGTTCTTC. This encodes CSARDRQGNEQFF.

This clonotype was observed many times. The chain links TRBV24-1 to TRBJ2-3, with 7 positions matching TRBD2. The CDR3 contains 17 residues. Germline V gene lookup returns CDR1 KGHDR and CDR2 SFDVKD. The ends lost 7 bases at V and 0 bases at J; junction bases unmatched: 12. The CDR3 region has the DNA TGTGCCACCAGCGGATTTAGCGGGCTCGGGAGCACAGATACGCAGTATTTT. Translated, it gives CATSGFSGLGSTDTQYF.

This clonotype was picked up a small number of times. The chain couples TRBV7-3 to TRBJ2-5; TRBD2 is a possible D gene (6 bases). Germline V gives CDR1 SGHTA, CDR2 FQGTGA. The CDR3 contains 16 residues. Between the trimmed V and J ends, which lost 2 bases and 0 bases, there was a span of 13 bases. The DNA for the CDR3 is TGTGCCAGCAGCTTAGCGCCCGGGACTGACCAAGAGACCCAGTACTTC. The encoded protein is CASSLAPGTDQETQYF.